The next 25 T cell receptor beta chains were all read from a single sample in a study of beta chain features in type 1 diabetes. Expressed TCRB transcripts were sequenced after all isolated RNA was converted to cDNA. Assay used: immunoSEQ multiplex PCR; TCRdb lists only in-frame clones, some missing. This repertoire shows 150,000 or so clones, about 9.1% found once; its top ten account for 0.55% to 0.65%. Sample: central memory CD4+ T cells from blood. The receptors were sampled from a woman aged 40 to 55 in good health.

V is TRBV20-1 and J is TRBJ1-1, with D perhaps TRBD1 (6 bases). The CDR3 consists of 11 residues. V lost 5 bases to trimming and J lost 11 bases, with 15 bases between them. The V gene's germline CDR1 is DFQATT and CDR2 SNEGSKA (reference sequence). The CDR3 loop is CSAVSQGFAFF. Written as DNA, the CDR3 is TGCAGTGCTGTATCACAGGGTTTCGCTTTCTTT.

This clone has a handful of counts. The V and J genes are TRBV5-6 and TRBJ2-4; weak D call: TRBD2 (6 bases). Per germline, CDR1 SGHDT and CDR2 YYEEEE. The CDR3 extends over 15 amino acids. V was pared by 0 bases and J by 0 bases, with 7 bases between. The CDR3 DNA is TGTGCCAGCAGCTTGGGGGGACTAGCCAAAAACATTCAGTACTTC. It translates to CASSLGGLAKNIQYF.

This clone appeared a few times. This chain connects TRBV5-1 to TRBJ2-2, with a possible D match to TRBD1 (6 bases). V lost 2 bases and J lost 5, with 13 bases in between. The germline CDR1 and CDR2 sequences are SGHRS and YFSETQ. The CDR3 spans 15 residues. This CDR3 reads CASSFGRQGTGELFF. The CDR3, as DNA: TGCGCCAGCAGCTTTGGAAGGCAGGGGACCGGGGAGCTGTTTTTT. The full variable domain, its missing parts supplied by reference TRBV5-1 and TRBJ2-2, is KAGVTQTPRYLIKTRGQQVTLSCSPISGHRSVSWYQQTPGQGLQFLFEYFSETQRNKGNFPGRFSGRQFSNSRSEMNVSTLELGDSALYLCASSFGRQGTGELFFGEGSRLTVL.

The chain's CDR3 is CASSPGQGSAYEQYF. CDR3 in DNA: TGTGCCAGCAGTCCGGGACAGGGCTCGGCCTACGAGCAGTACTTC. The genes are TRBV6-1 and TRBJ2-7, with TRBD1 matching 9 bases. Germline values: CDR1 MNHNS, CDR2 SASEGT. The junction had 7 bases not matched to a gene; V was cut back by 5 bases and J by 2 bases. CDR3 length: 15 amino acids.

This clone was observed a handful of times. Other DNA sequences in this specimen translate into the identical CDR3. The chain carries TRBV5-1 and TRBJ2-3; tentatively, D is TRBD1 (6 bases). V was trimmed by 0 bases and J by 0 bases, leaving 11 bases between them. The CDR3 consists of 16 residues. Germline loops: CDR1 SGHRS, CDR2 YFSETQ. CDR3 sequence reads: CASSLADSPSTDTQYF. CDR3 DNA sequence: TGCGCCAGCAGCTTGGCGGACAGTCCTAGCACAGATACGCAGTATTTT.

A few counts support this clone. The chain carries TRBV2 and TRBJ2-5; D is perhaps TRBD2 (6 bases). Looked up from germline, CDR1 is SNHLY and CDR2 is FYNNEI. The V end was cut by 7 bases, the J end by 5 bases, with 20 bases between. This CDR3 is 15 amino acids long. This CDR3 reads CASKRESDYSETQYF. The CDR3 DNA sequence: TGTGCCAGCAAACGGGAGTCGGACTACAGCGAGACCCAGTACTTC.

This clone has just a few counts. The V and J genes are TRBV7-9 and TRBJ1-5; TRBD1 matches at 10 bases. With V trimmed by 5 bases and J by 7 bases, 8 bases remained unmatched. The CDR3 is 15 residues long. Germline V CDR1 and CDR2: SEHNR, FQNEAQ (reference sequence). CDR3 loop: CASSREGTGDQPQHF. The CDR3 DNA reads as TGTGCCAGCAGCCGGGAGGGGACAGGGGACCAGCCCCAGCATTTT.

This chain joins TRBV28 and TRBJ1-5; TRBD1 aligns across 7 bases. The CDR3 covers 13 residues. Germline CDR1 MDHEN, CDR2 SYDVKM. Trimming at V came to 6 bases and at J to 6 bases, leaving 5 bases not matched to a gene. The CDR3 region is CASRTGFGQPQHF. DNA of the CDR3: TGTGCCAGCAGGACAGGGTTTGGTCAGCCCCAGCATTTT.

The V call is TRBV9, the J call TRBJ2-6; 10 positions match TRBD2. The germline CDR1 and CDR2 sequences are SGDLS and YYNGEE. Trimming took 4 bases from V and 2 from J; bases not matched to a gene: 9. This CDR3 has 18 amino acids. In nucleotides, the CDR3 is TGTGCCAGCAGCCCTCTAGCGGGGGCCCCGACTGGGGCCAACGTCCTGACTTTC. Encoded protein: CASSPLAGAPTGANVLTF. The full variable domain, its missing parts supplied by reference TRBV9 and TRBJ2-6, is DSGVTQTPKHLITATGQRVTLRCSPRSGDLSVYWYQQSLDQGLQFLIQYYNGEERAKGNILERFSAQQFPDLHSELNLSSLELGDSALYFCASSPLAGAPTGANVLTFGAGSRLTVL.

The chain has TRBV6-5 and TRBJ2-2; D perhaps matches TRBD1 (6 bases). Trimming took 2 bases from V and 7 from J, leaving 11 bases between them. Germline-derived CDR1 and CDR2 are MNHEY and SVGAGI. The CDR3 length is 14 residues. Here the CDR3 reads CASSYGQGLGELFF. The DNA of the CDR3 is TGTGCCAGCAGTTACGGGCAGGGGCTCGGGGAGCTGTTTTTT.

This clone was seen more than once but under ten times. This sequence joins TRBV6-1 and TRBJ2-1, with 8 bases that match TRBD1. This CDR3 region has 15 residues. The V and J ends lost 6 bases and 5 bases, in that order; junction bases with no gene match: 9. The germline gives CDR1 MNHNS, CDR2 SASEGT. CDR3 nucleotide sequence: TGTGCCAGCAGCGCTCAGACAGGGGCCCACAATGAGCAGTTCTTC. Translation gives CASSAQTGAHNEQFF.

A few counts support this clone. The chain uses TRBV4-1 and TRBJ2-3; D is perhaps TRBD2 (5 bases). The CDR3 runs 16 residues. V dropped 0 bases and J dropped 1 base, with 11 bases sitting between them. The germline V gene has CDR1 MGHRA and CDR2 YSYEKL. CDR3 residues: CASSQDSGVGTDTQYF. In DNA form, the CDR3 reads TGCGCCAGCAGCCAAGATTCCGGGGTGGGCACAGATACGCAGTATTTT.

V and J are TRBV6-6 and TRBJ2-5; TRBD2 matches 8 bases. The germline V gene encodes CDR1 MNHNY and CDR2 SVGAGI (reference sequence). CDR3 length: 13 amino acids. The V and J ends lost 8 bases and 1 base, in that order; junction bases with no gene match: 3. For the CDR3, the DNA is TGTGCCAGCGAAACTAGCGGCCAAGAGACCCAGTACTTC. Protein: CASETSGQETQYF.

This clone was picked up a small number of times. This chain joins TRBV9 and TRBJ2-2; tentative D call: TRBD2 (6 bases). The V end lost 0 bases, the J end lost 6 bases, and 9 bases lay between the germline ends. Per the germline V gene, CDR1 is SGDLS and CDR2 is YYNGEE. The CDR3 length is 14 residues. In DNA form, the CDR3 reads TGTGCCAGCAGCGTAGTAGGGGAGGCCGGGGAGCTGTTTTTT. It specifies CASSVVGEAGELFF.

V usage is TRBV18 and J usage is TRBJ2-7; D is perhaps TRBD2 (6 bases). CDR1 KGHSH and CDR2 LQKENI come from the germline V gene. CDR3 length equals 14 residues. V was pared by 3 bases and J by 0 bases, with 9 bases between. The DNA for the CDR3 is TGTGCCAGCTCACCGGAGGGTAGCTCCTACGAGCAGTACTTC. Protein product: CASSPEGSSYEQYF.

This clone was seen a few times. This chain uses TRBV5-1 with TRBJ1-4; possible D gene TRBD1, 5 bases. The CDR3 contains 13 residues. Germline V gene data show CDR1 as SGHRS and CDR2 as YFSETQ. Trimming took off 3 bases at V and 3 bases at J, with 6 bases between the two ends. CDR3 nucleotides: TGCGCCAGCAGCTGGGGGGCTAATGAAAAACTGTTTTTT. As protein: CASSWGANEKLFF.

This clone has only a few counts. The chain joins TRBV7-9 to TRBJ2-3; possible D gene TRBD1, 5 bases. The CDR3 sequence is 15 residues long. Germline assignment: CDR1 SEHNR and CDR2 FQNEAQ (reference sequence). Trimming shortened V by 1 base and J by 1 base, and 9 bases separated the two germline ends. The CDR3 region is CASSLEGVGTDTQYF. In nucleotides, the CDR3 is TGTGCCAGCAGCTTAGAAGGGGTTGGCACAGATACGCAGTATTTT.

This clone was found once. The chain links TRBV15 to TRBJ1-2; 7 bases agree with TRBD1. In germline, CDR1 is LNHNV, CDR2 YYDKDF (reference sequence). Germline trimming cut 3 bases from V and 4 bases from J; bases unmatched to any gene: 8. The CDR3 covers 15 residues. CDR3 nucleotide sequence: TGTGCCACCAGCAGCGGGGACAGTTTCTTCTATGGCTACACCTTC. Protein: CATSSGDSFFYGYTF. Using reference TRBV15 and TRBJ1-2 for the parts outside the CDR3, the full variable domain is DAMVIQNPRYQVTQFGKPVTLSCSQTLNHNVMYWYQQKSSQAPKLLFHYYDKDFNNEADTPDNFQSRRPNTSFCFLDIRSPGLGDTAMYLCATSSGDSFFYGYTFGSGTRLTVV.

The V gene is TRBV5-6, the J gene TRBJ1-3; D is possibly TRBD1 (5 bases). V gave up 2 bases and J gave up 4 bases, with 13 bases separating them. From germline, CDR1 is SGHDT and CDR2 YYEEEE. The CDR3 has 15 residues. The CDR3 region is CASSFEQGAGNTIYF. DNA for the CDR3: TGTGCCAGCAGCTTCGAGCAGGGTGCGGGAAACACCATATATTTT.

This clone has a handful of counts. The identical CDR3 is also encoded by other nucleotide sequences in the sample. The CDR3 is CASSQAGGKETQYF. The CDR3 DNA reads TGTGCCAGCAGCCAAGCGGGGGGGAAGGAGACCCAGTACTTC. V is TRBV4-2 and J is TRBJ2-5; 8 bases match TRBD2. The CDR3 extends over 14 amino acids. J lost 5 bases, V lost 1 base, and 3 bases had no gene match. Germline CDR1 reads LGHNA; CDR2 reads YNFKEQ.

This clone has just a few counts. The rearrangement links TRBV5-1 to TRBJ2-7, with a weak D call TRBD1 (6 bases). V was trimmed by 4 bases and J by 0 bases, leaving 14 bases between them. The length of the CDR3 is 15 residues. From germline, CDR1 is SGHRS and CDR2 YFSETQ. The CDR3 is CASSPGTPLSYEQYF. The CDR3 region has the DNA TGCGCCAGCAGCCCGGGGACACCCCTCTCCTACGAGCAGTACTTC.

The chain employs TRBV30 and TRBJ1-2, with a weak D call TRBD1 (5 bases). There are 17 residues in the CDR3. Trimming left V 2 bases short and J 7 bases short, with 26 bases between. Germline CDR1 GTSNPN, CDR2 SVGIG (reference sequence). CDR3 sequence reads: CAWSYPSPAGPASGYTF. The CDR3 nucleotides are TGTGCCTGGAGTTACCCTTCGCCGGCAGGGCCGGCGAGTGGCTACACCTTC. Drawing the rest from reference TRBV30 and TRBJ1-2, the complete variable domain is SQTIHQWPATLVQPVGSPLSLECTVEGTSNPNLYWYRQAAGRGLQLLFYSVGIGQISSEVPQNLSASRPQDRQFILSSKKLLLSDSGFYLCAWSYPSPAGPASGYTFGSGTRLTVV.

CDR3: CASRKGQGHYGYTF. DNA for the CDR3: TGTGCCAGCAGGAAGGGACAGGGCCACTATGGCTACACCTTC. The chain recombines TRBV6-1 with TRBJ1-2, with 9 bases matching TRBD1. V was pared by 6 bases and J by 3 bases, with 5 bases of the junction left unmatched. The CDR3 is made up of 14 amino acids. The germline gives CDR1 MNHNS, CDR2 SASEGT.

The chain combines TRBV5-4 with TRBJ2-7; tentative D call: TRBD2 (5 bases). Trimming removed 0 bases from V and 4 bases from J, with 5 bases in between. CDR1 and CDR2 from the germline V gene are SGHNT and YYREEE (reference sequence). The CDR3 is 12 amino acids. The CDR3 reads CASSLGGYEQYF. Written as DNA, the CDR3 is TGTGCCAGCAGCTTGGGCGGGTACGAGCAGTACTTC.

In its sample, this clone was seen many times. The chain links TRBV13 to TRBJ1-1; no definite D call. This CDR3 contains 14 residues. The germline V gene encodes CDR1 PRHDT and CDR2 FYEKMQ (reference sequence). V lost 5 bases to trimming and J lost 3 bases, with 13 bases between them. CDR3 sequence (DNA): TGTGCCAGCAGCCCGCGCGGGAGGGACACTGAAGCTTTCTTT. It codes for CASSPRGRDTEAFF. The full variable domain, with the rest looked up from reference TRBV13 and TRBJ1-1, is AAGVIQSPRHLIKEKRETATLKCYPIPRHDTVYWYQQGPGQDPQFLISFYEKMQSDKGSIPDRFSAQQFSDYHSELNMSSLELGDSALYFCASSPRGRDTEAFFGQGTRLTVV.